The entry that follows covers one T cell receptor (beta chain) sequence. The antigen is not known. Second-dose intervals of approximately 4 or approximately 12 weeks were pooled. The data were obtained in a study of T cell responses to AZD1222 COVID-19 vaccine. The study, taken as a whole, reports: Two AZD1222 administrations were followed by greater Spike-specific TCR breadth and depth. Regions 160-218 and 743-854 held dominance among vaccine-associated CD4 TCRs, which spanned spike.

V dropped 3 bases and J dropped 8 bases, with 17 bases sitting between them. The CDR3 extends over 15 amino acids. Germline CDR1 SGHRS, CDR2 YFSETQ. Measured with immunoSEQ multiplex PCR; TCRdb has only the in-frame clones, and not every one. The table has approximately 140,000 clones, 80% to 95% seen once. This receptor was identified in an adult who received the AZD1222 COVID-19 vaccine. The source was peripheral blood, collected 28 days after the second AZD1222 dose. This chain links TRBV5-1 with TRBJ2-2; perhaps TRBD1 as D (6 bases). The chain's CDR3 is CASSWTDPGTGELFF. CDR3 nucleotides: TGCGCCAGCAGCTGGACAGATCCCGGGACAGGGGAGCTGTTTTTT.